One and the same sample provided the 31 T cell receptor beta chains below, sequenced in a study of OX40 agonist ivuxolimab in advanced cancers. Sequencing was performed with immunoSEQ multiplex PCR; in TCRdb, only in-frame clones are kept and a portion is missing. The profile shows approximately 87,000 clones, around 90% of them singletons. The specimen comprised CD4+ or CD8+ T cells sorted from blood, sampled in a trial of the OX40 agonist ivuxolimab. The receptor source for this set is an adult with an advanced solid tumor such as melanoma, head and neck, liver or kidney cancer.

This chain uses TRBV9 with TRBJ2-7; D uncertain. The CDR3 length is 14 residues. Germline values: CDR1 SGDLS, CDR2 YYNGEE. Trimming shortened V by 0 bases and J by 0 bases, and 7 bases separated the two germline ends. The chain's CDR3 is CASSVDPGSYEQYF. Here the CDR3 DNA reads TGTGCCAGCAGCGTAGATCCGGGCTCCTACGAGCAGTACTTC.

The rearrangement joins TRBV5-1 to TRBJ2-7; TRBD1 agrees at 10 bases. The CDR3 is 14 residues long. J was trimmed by 5 bases and V by 1 base; bases with no gene match: 3. The germline gives CDR1 SGHRS, CDR2 YFSETQ. The chain's CDR3 is CASSLWTGGNEQYF. The CDR3 DNA is TGCGCCAGCAGCTTGTGGACAGGGGGGAACGAGCAGTACTTC.

This clone was observed a single time. This chain links TRBV2 with TRBJ2-3; tentatively, D is TRBD1 (5 bases). The CDR3 contains 15 residues. V was clipped by 7 bases and J by 0 bases, with 14 bases between them. Germline values: CDR1 SNHLY, CDR2 FYNNEI. CDR3 DNA sequence: TGTGCCAGCATCTCCGGACAAACTAGCACAGATACGCAGTATTTT. This sequence encodes CASISGQTSTDTQYF.

V usage is TRBV19 and J usage is TRBJ1-5, with unresolved D. The V and J ends lost 8 bases and 2 bases respectively, with 16 bases between them. Germline V lookup: CDR1 LNHDA, CDR2 SQIVND (reference sequence). The CDR3 sequence is 15 residues long. The CDR3 coding sequence is TGTGCCAGTTCCCATAGCAGGATGGGCAATCAGCCCCAGCATTTT. Protein sequence: CASSHSRMGNQPQHF.

This rearrangement joins TRBV5-1 to TRBJ2-5; TRBD2 aligns across 7 bases. This CDR3 region has 15 residues. CDR1 SGHRS and CDR2 YFSETQ come from the germline V gene. The V and J ends lost 0 bases and 2 bases, in that order; junction bases with no gene match: 4. The CDR3 bases are TGCGCCAGCAGCTTGGGCGGGGGAGGGCAAGAGACCCAGTACTTC. Its translation is CASSLGGGGQETQYF.

The V gene is TRBV5-1, the J gene TRBJ2-3; TRBD1 matches 9 bases. The CDR3 is 15 residues long. Trimming cost V 3 bases and J 0 bases; bases outside gene matches: 2. Germline V gives CDR1 SGHRS, CDR2 YFSETQ. This CDR3 reads CASSYRGPSTDTQYF. The CDR3 DNA follows: TGCGCCAGCAGCTACAGGGGGCCTAGCACAGATACGCAGTATTTT.

This clone turned up a few times. This chain connects TRBV7-2 to TRBJ1-5; TRBD1 agrees at 7 bases. CDR3 length: 15 amino acids. Germline values: CDR1 SGHTA, CDR2 FQGNSA. With 2 bases clipped from V and 4 bases from J, the junction kept 5 bases outside the gene matches. CDR3 loop: CASSLSTGWNQPQHF. The DNA for the CDR3 is TGTGCCAGCAGCTTATCGACAGGGTGGAATCAGCCCCAGCATTTT.

The chain employs TRBV10-3 and TRBJ1-2, with D perhaps matching TRBD1 (5 bases). There are 14 residues in the CDR3. The germline CDR1 and CDR2 sequences are ENHRY and SYGVKD. V lost 0 bases, J lost 4 bases, and 9 bases lay in between. CDR3 sequence: CAISESQGPYGYTF. For the CDR3, the DNA is TGTGCCATCAGTGAGTCGCAGGGACCCTATGGCTACACCTTC.

This chain joins TRBV9 and TRBJ2-7; possibly TRBD2 for D (6 bases). Trimming shortened V by 3 bases and J by 1 base, and 8 bases separated the two germline ends. Germline loops: CDR1 SGDLS, CDR2 YYNGEE. The CDR3 length is 13 residues. In DNA, the CDR3 is TGTGCCAGCAGCGCGGGACTTTCCTACGAGCAGTACTTC. The encoded protein is CASSAGLSYEQYF.

The chain joins TRBV9 to TRBJ2-2; 9 bases map to TRBD1. J was trimmed by 3 bases and V by 3 bases; bases with no gene match: 6. There are 16 residues in the CDR3. Germline-derived CDR1 and CDR2 are SGDLS and YYNGEE. This chain's CDR3 is CASSGTQGADTGELFF. CDR3 DNA: TGTGCCAGCAGCGGGACACAGGGGGCTGACACCGGGGAGCTGTTTTTT.

This chain connects TRBV6-6 to TRBJ2-1; 7 nucleotides align to TRBD2. The V gene end was trimmed by 6 bases and the J gene end by 10 bases; junction bases not matched to a gene: 3. This CDR3 region has 11 residues. CDR1 MNHNY and CDR2 SVGAGI come from the germline V gene (reference sequence). In DNA, the CDR3 is TGTGCCAGCAGGGCGGGAGAAGAGCAGTTCTTC. Protein product: CASRAGEEQFF.

This clone appeared a few times. This chain uses TRBV19 with TRBJ1-2; TRBD1 might be the D (5 bases). Trimming shortened V by 7 bases and J by 7 bases, and 10 bases separated the two germline ends. This CDR3 spans 11 amino acids. Germline CDR1 and CDR2: LNHDA and SQIVND (reference sequence). CDR3 sequence reads: CASTGVGGYTF. CDR3 DNA: TGTGCCAGTACGGGGGTCGGTGGCTACACCTTC.

CDR3 sequence: CASGDRGIGTEAFF. CDR3 DNA sequence: TGCGCCAGCGGAGACAGGGGGATTGGCACTGAAGCTTTCTTT. The chain employs TRBV5-1 and TRBJ1-1, with 9 nucleotides matching TRBD1. Germline V lookup: CDR1 SGHRS, CDR2 YFSETQ. This CDR3 contains 14 residues. The V gene end was trimmed by 7 bases and the J gene end by 4 bases; junction bases not matched to a gene: 8.

The chain joins TRBV11-2 to TRBJ2-7; D gene uncertain. Trimming shortened V by 2 bases and J by 2 bases, and 7 bases separated the two germline ends. CDR3 size: 13 residues. Germline lookup yields CDR1 SGHAT and CDR2 FQNNGV. The CDR3 DNA reads TGTGCCAGCAGCTTATACTCGGCCTACGAGCAGTACTTC. Translation: CASSLYSAYEQYF.

This chain uses TRBV5-1 with TRBJ2-7, with 10 positions matching TRBD1. CDR3 length: 14 amino acids. Germline lookup yields CDR1 SGHRS and CDR2 YFSETQ. Trimming cost V 6 bases and J 6 bases; bases outside gene matches: 9. The CDR3 nucleotides read TGCGCCAGCACCCCGGGGACAGGGGTCCGCGAGCAGTACTTC. This gives the protein CASTPGTGVREQYF.

This chain joins TRBV5-6 and TRBJ2-7; D may correspond to TRBD1 or TRBD2 (6 bases each). The CDR3 consists of 12 residues. CDR1 SGHDT and CDR2 YYEEEE come from the germline V gene. Trimming stripped 2 bases from V and 6 bases from J, with 9 bases between. In nucleotides, the CDR3 is TGTGCCAGCAGCTTCGGGGGCGGCGAGCAGTACTTC. It yields the protein CASSFGGGEQYF.

This clone was seen a single time. The V gene is TRBV19, the J gene TRBJ2-3, with D possibly matching TRBD1 (6 bases). Germline CDR1 and CDR2: LNHDA and SQIVND (reference sequence). There are 14 residues in the CDR3. Trimming stripped 9 bases from V and 0 bases from J, with 13 bases between. CDR3 coding DNA: TGTGCCAGCAAAAGGGGGTCGAGCACAGATACGCAGTATTTT. Amino acids: CASKRGSSTDTQYF.

The chain couples TRBV29-1 to TRBJ2-2; no reliable D call. V lost 0 bases, J lost 7 bases, and 9 bases lay in between. This CDR3 spans 13 amino acids. The germline V gene has CDR1 SQVTM and CDR2 ANQGSEA. The CDR3 DNA sequence: TGCAGCGTTGAAGATCGTTTGAGCGGGGAGCTGTTTTTT. This sequence encodes CSVEDRLSGELFF.

The chain uses TRBV6-5 and TRBJ2-2; D is tentatively TRBD1 or TRBD2 (7 bases each). Germline values: CDR1 MNHEY, CDR2 SVGAGI. Trimming took off 6 bases at V and 4 bases at J, with 12 bases between the two ends. The CDR3 has 14 amino acids. The CDR3 sequence is CASSQGGSTGELFF. The DNA of the CDR3 is TGTGCCAGCAGCCAGGGGGGGTCCACCGGGGAGCTGTTTTTT.

The rearrangement uses TRBV6-5 and TRBJ1-1; perhaps TRBD1 as D (5 bases). Germline-derived CDR1 and CDR2 are MNHEY and SVGAGI. V lost 8 bases and J lost 4, with 11 bases in between. This CDR3 has 12 residues. The CDR3 region is CASSGGGTEAFF. Written as DNA, the CDR3 is TGTGCCAGCTCGGGCGGGGGCACTGAAGCTTTCTTT.

DNA for the CDR3: TGTGCCAGCAGCGTAGCAACAGGTAGTGAAAAACTGTTTTTT. Protein: CASSVATGSEKLFF. The rearrangement uses TRBV9 and TRBJ1-4; TRBD1 might be the D (5 bases). The CDR3 totals 14 residues. Trimming took off 0 bases at V and 7 bases at J, with 10 bases between the two ends. Germline-derived CDR1 and CDR2 are SGDLS and YYNGEE.

The rearrangement joins TRBV27 to TRBJ2-3; 11 positions match TRBD2. CDR1 is MNHEY, CDR2 SMNVEV, per germline (reference sequence). The CDR3 is made up of 16 amino acids. V shed 7 bases and J 2 bases; nucleotides not matched to a gene: 8. The CDR3 coding sequence is TGTGCCAGCAATATTAATAGCGGGAGGGCCACAGATACGCAGTATTTT. Encoded protein: CASNINSGRATDTQYF.

The chain is built from TRBV29-1 and TRBJ2-2; possibly TRBD1 for D (6 bases). Between the trimmed V and J ends, which lost 5 bases and 1 base, there was a span of 20 bases. This CDR3 region has 17 residues. CDR1 and CDR2 from the germline V gene are SQVTM and ANQGSEA. DNA of the CDR3: TGCAGCGTTTTAGGGCATTCCGGGACACTGAACACCGGGGAGCTGTTTTTT. This gives the protein CSVLGHSGTLNTGELFF.

This clone has just one count. The CDR3: CASSPTSGAVGGETQYF. CDR3 nucleotides: TGCGCCAGCAGCCCCACTAGCGGGGCAGTAGGGGGGGAGACCCAGTACTTC. The V and J genes are TRBV4-3 and TRBJ2-5; 10 bases line up with TRBD2. Germline CDR1 LGHNA, CDR2 YSLEER. V lost 4 bases to trimming and J lost 5 bases; unmatched junction nucleotides: 13. The length of the CDR3 is 17 residues.

The V gene is TRBV28, the J gene TRBJ1-1, with D perhaps matching TRBD1 (5 bases). The germline CDR1 and CDR2 sequences are MDHEN and SYDVKM. The CDR3 loop spans 14 amino acids. V was trimmed by 5 bases and J by 3 bases, leaving 13 bases between them. The CDR3 sequence is CASSRGLGHTEAFF. The CDR3 coding sequence is TGTGCCAGCAGTAGGGGACTCGGGCACACTGAAGCTTTCTTT.

This chain uses TRBV28 with TRBJ2-5; possibly TRBD1 for D (5 bases). V was cut by 3 bases and J by 5 bases, with 13 bases left in between. CDR3 length: 14 amino acids. Germline V gives CDR1 MDHEN, CDR2 SYDVKM. The CDR3 loop reads CASSFSGRRETQYF. CDR3 coding DNA: TGTGCCAGCAGTTTCTCAGGGCGAAGGGAGACCCAGTACTTC.

The chain couples TRBV5-1 to TRBJ1-1, with D possibly being TRBD1 (5 bases). The CDR3 runs to 14 residues. Trimming cost V 3 bases and J 1 base, with 10 bases left between them. CDR1 SGHRS and CDR2 YFSETQ come from the germline V gene. CDR3 nucleotide sequence: TGCGCCAGCAGCTCCGCGAGGGGGAACACTGAAGCTTTCTTT. Translating it yields CASSSARGNTEAFF.

This rearrangement joins TRBV5-1 to TRBJ2-2; D gene uncertain. Trimming left V 3 bases short and J 4 bases short, with 4 bases between. Germline loops: CDR1 SGHRS, CDR2 YFSETQ. The CDR3 has 12 residues. CDR3 residues: CASSSPTGELFF. The CDR3, as DNA: TGCGCCAGCAGCTCACCCACCGGGGAGCTGTTTTTT.

V usage is TRBV27 and J usage is TRBJ2-1, with 11 nucleotides matching TRBD1. The J segment lost 3 bases and the V segment lost 5 bases, leaving 9 bases of the junction unmatched. The V gene's germline CDR1 is MNHEY and CDR2 SMNVEV (reference sequence). The CDR3 loop spans 17 amino acids. CDR3 in DNA: TGTGCCAGCAGTCCCGGGACAGGGGGACCCTACTACAATGAGCAGTTCTTC. Translation gives CASSPGTGGPYYNEQFF.

J is TRBJ2-6 and V is TRBV27, with D unresolved. V was clipped by 6 bases and J by 0 bases, with 18 bases between them. The germline gives CDR1 MNHEY, CDR2 SMNVEV (reference sequence). CDR3 length equals 18 residues. The CDR3 DNA reads TGTGCCAGCAGCCCTTTGGGTGGACGAAACTCTGGGGCCAACGTCCTGACTTTC. This sequence encodes CASSPLGGRNSGANVLTF.

This clone appeared once. The chain joins TRBV21-1 to TRBJ2-6. TRBV21-1 is assigned pseudogene status. The CDR3 totals 18 residues. The CDR3, as DNA: TGTGCCAGCAGCAAAGCGTCGTGGGTAGACTCTGGGGCCAACGTCCTGACTTTC. It yields the protein CASSKASWVDSGANVLTF.